This T cell receptor (beta chain) was sequenced in a study of blood T cell repertoires in COVID-19. At the level of the study: From the United States, Italy and Spain came samples of acute and convalescent COVID-19. In each case, the material was cDNA or gDNA derived from T cells, B-cell-depleted T cells, or PBMCs.

Membership in each cohort depended on participant-reported clinical history. Trimming shortened V by 3 bases and J by 6 bases, and 18 bases separated the two germline ends. Germline CDR1 and CDR2: LNHDA and SQIVND (reference sequence). The CDR3 is made up of 16 amino acids. Assay: immunoSEQ multiplex PCR; the TCRdb copy retains only in-frame clones and omits some. In the table there are about 180,000 clones, 75% to 90% of which are singletons. The TCR comes from a woman aged 40 to 50 with acute COVID-19. V usage is TRBV19 and J usage is TRBJ2-4; D may be TRBD2 (5 bases). The source material was PBMCs or T cells enriched from blood (not recorded which). As DNA, the CDR3 is TGTGCCAGTAGTATGAGTAGAGAGGGCCGCGGAAACATTCAGTACTTC. This translates into CASSMSREGRGNIQYF.